The sequence of this T cell receptor beta chain was determined in a study of T-cell memory formation after mild COVID-19. Points from the study as a whole: Memory sampled before infection contained some responding clones, suggesting cross-reactive memory joined.

CDR3 size: 12 residues. V was clipped by 6 bases and J by 7 bases, with 12 bases between them. Germline V gene sequence: CDR1 DFQATT, CDR2 SNEGSKA (reference sequence). Via MiXCR, TCRdb re-called the 5' RACE reads, giving one row per CDR3 protein. The sample records about 270,000 distinct CDR3 sequences, 15% to 19% being singletons. As regards this clonotype: The antigen is undetermined.

This sequence originates from an adult woman who had mild COVID-19 (a few samples of this study predate the infection). Cell type and time point are not known. The gene calls are TRBV20-1 and TRBJ2-2; no clear D. The specimen was PBMCs or a T cell subset sorted from them (not recorded which). The CDR3 here is CSAPENGGELFF. DNA for the CDR3: TGCAGTGCACCCGAGAACGGCGGGGAGCTGTTTTTT.